This T cell receptor beta chain was found in a study of neoadjuvant anti-PD-1 for oral cavity cancer. The overall study: Before surgery, most patients got three to four biweekly 3 mg/kg nivolumab doses. Patients without progression received a fourth nivolumab dose around day 43, then surgical resection on days 50-56.

TCRdb's copy holds only in-frame clones and misses some; the assay was immunoSEQ multiplex PCR. Among 9,500 to 15,000 clones listed, 60% to 85% were seen once. As concerns this clone: Its antigen is unknown.

This CDR3 is built from 13 residues. Trimming removed 0 bases from V and 9 bases from J, with 10 bases in between. The germline V gene encodes CDR1 WSHSY and CDR2 SAAADI. Study results and limitations: Each response group had just a few patients in TCR analyses.

Noted time point: after neoadjuvant nivolumab, at surgical resection. These newly diagnosed stage II-IVA oral cavity squamous cell carcinoma patients had no prior systemic or radiation treatment. This sample comprised PBMCs, obtained after nivolumab (anti-PD-1) treatment. The TCR was taken from a person aged 35-80 years with oral cavity squamous cell carcinoma. The chain is built from TRBV10-2 and TRBJ2-3; no firm D call. The CDR3 nucleotides are TGCGCCAGCAGTGAGTCGAAGGTTGGGACGCAGTATTTT. This codes for CASSESKVGTQYF.